These 24 T cell receptor beta chains originate from one sample sequenced in a study of spatial heterogeneity in lung cancer. Time point indicated: sample taken at primary tumor resection. TCRdb called the 5' RACE reads again in MiXCR, with one record for every CDR3 protein. Found here are some 44,000 distinct CDR3 sequences, about 13% of them singletons; the top ten hold about 57%. Sample: PBMCs, taken at surgery. These receptors all come from a male donor with early-stage non-small cell lung cancer.

This clonotype has a handful of counts. V gene TRBV27 combines with J gene TRBJ2-3; D is tentatively TRBD1 or TRBD2 (5 bases each). This CDR3 has 14 amino acids. CDR1 is MNHEY, CDR2 SMNVEV, per germline (reference sequence). V was shortened by 6 bases and J by 4 bases, with 14 bases between the two germline ends. As DNA, the CDR3 is TGTGCCAGCAGCTGGAAGGGGCGGGCAGATACGCAGTATTTT. Encoded protein: CASSWKGRADTQYF.

Only a few counts were recorded for this clonotype. The CDR3: CASSSSPQAGMGNEQFF. DNA of the CDR3: TGTGCCAGCAGTTCTAGTCCGCAGGCGGGTATGGGCAATGAGCAGTTCTTC. The rearrangement uses TRBV12-3 or TRBV12-4 and TRBJ2-1, with TRBD2 as a possible D gene (5 bases). V was shortened by 4 bases and J by 6 bases, with 22 bases between the two germline ends. The CDR3 runs 17 residues.

This clonotype was seen a handful of times. CDR3 sequence (DNA): TGCAGTGCGAGGTCGGGCCGCGGCAGGGCCTACTTC. Translation gives CSARSGRGRAYF. The chain joins TRBV20-1 to TRBJ2-5, with D perhaps TRBD1 (5 bases). The CDR3 is made up of 12 amino acids. Looked up from germline, CDR1 is DFQATT and CDR2 is SNEGSKA (reference sequence). The germline V and J ends were trimmed by 6 bases and 14 bases, with 22 bases remaining between them.

This clonotype was seen repeatedly, ten times or more. The chain recombines TRBV11-1 with TRBJ1-1; 11 bases are a match to TRBD1. Losses at the gene ends were 0 bases for V and 7 bases for J; bases not matched to a gene: 7. This CDR3 region has 16 residues. CDR1 is SGHAT, CDR2 FQDESV, per germline (reference sequence). CDR3 bases: TGTGCCAGCAGCTTAGCGGCGGACAGGGGGCGAAGTGAAGCTTTCTTT. As protein: CASSLAADRGRSEAFF.

The chain links TRBV29-1 to TRBJ1-2; no clear D gene. V dropped 0 bases and J dropped 8 bases, with 13 bases sitting between them. The germline CDR1 and CDR2 sequences are SQVTM and ANQGSEA. CDR3 length: 13 residues. This CDR3 is CSVEDQISGGYTF. The DNA of the CDR3 is TGCAGCGTTGAAGATCAGATTAGTGGGGGCTACACCTTC.

This clonotype was counted at least ten times. The chain couples TRBV20-1 to TRBJ2-7, with D perhaps matching TRBD2 (7 bases). The CDR3 runs 15 residues. CDR1 DFQATT and CDR2 SNEGSKA come from the germline V gene (reference sequence). Deletions cut 5 bases from V and 3 bases from J, with 20 bases between. The DNA of the CDR3 is TGCAGTGCTGGCCCTTGGGGGGGCGCCGACTACGAGCAGTACTTC. Its protein product is CSAGPWGGADYEQYF.

A note on this clonotype: An end of the junction does not agree with germline; a read error may underlie this. The gene calls are TRBV10-3 and TRBJ1-1; 7 bases align to TRBD1. The CDR3 extends over 14 amino acids. The germline CDR1 and CDR2 sequences are ENHRY and SYGVKD. The CDR3 nucleotides are TGTGCCATCACCGCCGGGACAGAGAACGCTGAAGCTTTCTTT. This translates into CAITAGTENAEAFF.

This clonotype was recorded at least ten times. The chain couples TRBV2 to TRBJ1-2, with D hard to call. Trimming stripped 2 bases from V and 7 bases from J, with 8 bases between. The CDR3 has 12 amino acids. CDR1 and CDR2 (germline): SNHLY, FYNNEI. The CDR3 coding sequence is TGTGCCAGCAGTGAATTTGAGATTGGCTACACCTTC. Translated: CASSEFEIGYTF.

The V call is TRBV28, the J call TRBJ2-2; D may match TRBD1 or TRBD2 (5 bases each). The CDR3 is 13 amino acids. The ends were cut back, 2 bases at V and 6 bases at J, with 7 bases in the middle. The germline gives CDR1 MDHEN, CDR2 SYDVKM. The CDR3: CASSLRDPGELFF. DNA of the CDR3: TGTGCCAGCAGTTTAAGGGACCCCGGGGAGCTGTTTTTT.

This clonotype showed up just a few times. The chain combines TRBV5-6 with TRBJ1-5, with D perhaps TRBD1 (5 bases). The CDR3 has 15 residues. The germline gives CDR1 SGHDT, CDR2 YYEEEE. V was clipped by 3 bases and J by 3 bases, with 13 bases between them. CDR3 in amino acids: CASSSMTASNQPQHF. CDR3 nucleotides: TGTGCCAGCAGCTCGATGACAGCTTCCAATCAGCCCCAGCATTTT. The entire variable domain, with the rest obtained from reference TRBV5-6 and TRBJ1-5, is as follows: DAGVTQSPTHLIKTRGQQVTLRCSPKSGHDTVSWYQQALGQGPQFIFQYYEEEERQRGNFPDRFSGHQFPNYSSELNVNALLLGDSALYLCASSSMTASNQPQHFGDGTRLSIL.

The chain recombines TRBV10-3 with TRBJ2-7; 8 nucleotides align to TRBD2. Trimming removed 1 base from V and 2 bases from J; junction bases left unmatched: 4. The CDR3 covers 15 residues. Germline CDR1 and CDR2: ENHRY and SYGVKD. The CDR3 region is CAISEYSGGPYEQYF. CDR3 nucleotide sequence: TGTGCCATCAGTGAGTACAGCGGGGGACCCTACGAGCAGTACTTC.

This clonotype was recorded a few times. The chain couples TRBV7-9 to TRBJ1-1, with D perhaps TRBD1 (5 bases). There are 14 residues in the CDR3. From germline, CDR1 is SEHNR and CDR2 FQNEAQ (reference sequence). V shed 3 bases and J shed 4 bases, with 12 bases lying between them. The CDR3 protein is CASSFPPGTTEAFF. CDR3 bases: TGTGCCAGCAGCTTCCCCCCAGGGACCACTGAAGCTTTCTTT.

This clonotype was seen ten or more times. This chain joins TRBV29-1 and TRBJ2-1; 8 nucleotides line up with TRBD2. CDR3 length: 13 amino acids. Germline loops: CDR1 SQVTM, CDR2 ANQGSEA. V shed 1 base and J 6 bases; nucleotides not matched to a gene: 2. In nucleotides, the CDR3 is TGCAGCGTTGAAGCGGGAGGGCTCAATGAGCAGTTCTTC. The encoded protein is CSVEAGGLNEQFF.

This clonotype showed up just a few times. The CDR3 loop reads CASSLESGEQFF. The CDR3, as DNA: TGTGCCAGCAGCCTCGAGTCGGGTGAGCAGTTCTTC. The V and J genes are TRBV7-9 and TRBJ2-1; no firm D call. In germline, CDR1 is SEHNR, CDR2 FQNEAQ (reference sequence). The length of the CDR3 is 12 residues. The ends were cut back, 5 bases at V and 9 bases at J, with 11 bases in the middle.

A few counts support this clonotype. V and J are TRBV7-9 and TRBJ1-1, with a possible D match to TRBD1 (6 bases). V was pared by 2 bases and J by 0 bases, with 19 bases between. This CDR3 has 18 residues. CDR1 and CDR2 from the germline V gene are SEHNR and FQNEAQ (reference sequence). CDR3 protein: CASSLYDRIRGMNTEAFF. CDR3 in DNA: TGTGCCAGCAGCTTATACGACAGGATTAGAGGAATGAACACTGAAGCTTTCTTT. Drawing the rest from reference TRBV7-9 and TRBJ1-1, the complete variable domain is DTGVSQNPRHKITKRGQNVTFRCDPISEHNRLYWYRQTLGQGPEFLTYFQNEAQLEKSRLLSDRFSAERPKGSFSTLEIQRTEQGDSAMYLCASSLYDRIRGMNTEAFFGQGTRLTVV.

This sequence joins TRBV15 and TRBJ2-1; 9 positions match TRBD2. The CDR3 consists of 16 residues. The trim removed 4 bases at V and 8 bases at J, leaving 12 bases unmatched. The germline CDR1 and CDR2 sequences are LNHNV and YYDKDF (reference sequence). The CDR3 region has the DNA TGTGCCACCAGCAATATAGCGGGGGCGCTAGGTGATGAGCAGTTCTTC. Translated: CATSNIAGALGDEQFF.

The chain employs TRBV19 and TRBJ1-2; 7 nucleotides line up with TRBD1. The CDR3 is 15 residues long. The V segment lost 9 bases and the J segment 7 bases; nucleotides outside the gene matches: 17. Germline CDR1 is LNHDA and CDR2 is SQIVND (reference sequence). The CDR3 loop is CASLQRTGVSRGYTF. CDR3 bases: TGTGCCAGCCTACAACGGACAGGAGTGTCGCGTGGCTACACCTTC.

This clonotype was counted a few times. The V call is TRBV28, the J call TRBJ2-5; a possible D gene is TRBD1 (6 bases). Trimming removed 5 bases at V and 5 bases at J, with 15 bases between. There are 14 residues in the CDR3. The germline V gene encodes CDR1 MDHEN and CDR2 SYDVKM. Written as DNA, the CDR3 is TGTGCCAGCAGTAGAGCAGGGGTTGGGGAGACCCAGTACTTC. Encoded protein: CASSRAGVGETQYF.

This clonotype turned up a few times. The CDR3 loop is CSARGTGDNSNQPQHF. The CDR3 bases are TGCAGTGCTAGAGGGACAGGGGATAATAGCAATCAGCCCCAGCATTTT. V gene TRBV20-1 combines with J gene TRBJ1-5; TRBD1 matches at 9 bases. V lost 1 base and J lost 0; bases outside the gene matches: 4. CDR3 length: 16 amino acids. Germline V gene data show CDR1 as DFQATT and CDR2 as SNEGSKA (reference sequence).

The chain couples TRBV29-1 to TRBJ2-3, with TRBD1 matching 9 bases. The CDR3 length is 14 residues. With 2 bases clipped from V and 4 bases from J, the junction kept 4 bases outside the gene matches. CDR1 is SQVTM, CDR2 ANQGSEA, per germline. The CDR3 DNA follows: TGCAGCGTTGAACAGGGACAGGGAGCAGATACGCAGTATTTT. It specifies CSVEQGQGADTQYF.

Worth noting for this clonotype: A read error may explain this, as a much larger clone is one base away. V and J are TRBV29-1 and TRBJ2-3; D uncertain. The CDR3 is 13 residues long. Trimming removed 3 bases at V and 4 bases at J, with 11 bases between. CDR1 and CDR2 from the germline V gene are SQVTM and ANQGSEA. The CDR3 region is CSVDSQSADTQYF. CDR3 nucleotides: TGCAGCGTTGACTCCCAGAGCGCAGATACGCAGTATTTT.

The CDR3 DNA follows: TGTGCCAGCCAGATGAGCCGCCCTAGCACAGATACGCAGTATTTT. Translation: CASQMSRPSTDTQYF. This chain links TRBV19 with TRBJ2-3, with no clear D. V was cut by 9 bases and J by 0 bases, with 16 bases left in between. Looked up from germline, CDR1 is LNHDA and CDR2 is SQIVND (reference sequence). This CDR3 is built from 15 residues.

The chain has TRBV12-3 or TRBV12-4 and TRBJ2-3, with D tentatively TRBD2 (6 bases). CDR3 length: 12 residues. V lost 7 bases, J lost 4 bases, and 9 bases lay in between. The chain's CDR3 is CASKRGSDTQYF. In DNA, the CDR3 is TGTGCCAGCAAACGGGGGTCAGATACGCAGTATTTT.

This clonotype is judged medium-sized. The rearrangement links TRBV15 to TRBJ1-5; D remains ambiguous. CDR3 size: 14 residues. Germline CDR1 reads LNHNV; CDR2 reads YYDKDF (reference sequence). Trimming took off 0 bases at V and 6 bases at J, with 9 bases between the two ends. This chain's CDR3 is CATSRDNSGQPQHF. The CDR3 DNA follows: TGTGCCACCAGCAGAGACAACTCAGGTCAGCCCCAGCATTTT.